The next 31 T cell receptor beta chains were all read from a single sample in a study of T cells in Graves' hyperthyroidism and ophthalmopathy. RNA transcripts yielded amplified TCR beta CDR3 regions. The HTBI primer set was used in a first-round RT-PCR of the TCR CDR3. One entry per CDR3 protein, called by TCRdb with MiXCR from the multiplex PCR reads. The sample records roughly 560,000 distinct CDR3 sequences, roughly 14% being singletons. Sequencing input: blood. The receptors were gathered from a woman aged 40 to 55 with Graves' ophthalmopathy.

This clonotype was seen many times. The chain uses TRBV20-1 and TRBJ1-2, with a possible D match to TRBD1 (6 bases). CDR1 DFQATT and CDR2 SNEGSKA come from the germline V gene (reference sequence). Trimming pared 4 bases from V and 4 bases from J, leaving 16 bases between. The CDR3 spans 14 residues. CDR3 residues: CSATNGTKFYGYTF. CDR3 coding DNA: TGCAGTGCTACTAATGGGACAAAATTCTATGGCTACACCTTC.

This clonotype was detected a few times. The genes are TRBV6-2 or TRBV6-3 and TRBJ2-5; maybe TRBD2 (5 bases). Germline assignment: CDR1 MNHEY and CDR2 SVGEGT. V lost 7 bases and J 2 bases, leaving 20 bases between the germline ends. This CDR3 contains 16 residues. The CDR3 here is CASTRSSWAGQETQYF. DNA of the CDR3: TGTGCCAGCACTCGGTCATCGTGGGCGGGTCAAGAGACCCAGTACTTC.

This clonotype occurred many times. V and J are TRBV2 and TRBJ2-4; D is ambiguous. The CDR3 has 14 amino acids. Germline V gene lookup returns CDR1 SNHLY and CDR2 FYNNEI. V gave up 6 bases and J gave up 5 bases, with 14 bases separating them. The CDR3 reads CASSIAQSENIQYF. Here the CDR3 DNA reads TGTGCCAGCAGCATCGCTCAGAGTGAAAACATTCAGTACTTC.

The V and J genes are TRBV7-2 and TRBJ2-6; no definite D call. The CDR3 length is 15 residues. Trimming pared 6 bases from V and 0 bases from J, leaving 9 bases between. CDR1 and CDR2 from the germline V gene are SGHTA and FQGNSA. The CDR3 region has the DNA TGTGCCAGCAGTCCTGAGGACTCTGGGGCCAACGTCCTGACTTTC. It specifies CASSPEDSGANVLTF.

The sample holds many counts of this clonotype. V usage is TRBV29-1 and J usage is TRBJ1-1; the D gene is possibly TRBD1 (6 bases). V dropped 5 bases and J dropped 9 bases, with 16 bases sitting between them. Germline CDR1 and CDR2: SQVTM and ANQGSEA. The CDR3 totals 12 residues. The CDR3 DNA sequence: TGCAGCGTTCGTGGGGACACCGAGAAAGCTTTCTTT. As protein: CSVRGDTEKAFF. The variable domain in full, with the rest retrieved from reference TRBV29-1 and TRBJ1-1, is SAVISQKPSRDICQRGTSLTIQCQVDSQVTMMFWYRQQPGQSLTLIATANQGSEATYESGFVIDKFPISRPNLTFSTLTVSNMSPEDSSIYLCSVRGDTEKAFFGQGTRLTVV.

This clonotype appeared many times. This sequence joins TRBV7-9 and TRBJ2-5; D remains unclear. This CDR3 is 13 amino acids long. Between the trimmed V and J ends, which lost 1 base and 5 bases, there was a span of 8 bases. The V gene's germline CDR1 is SEHNR and CDR2 FQNEAQ (reference sequence). The DNA of the CDR3 is TGTGCCAGCAGCTTAGGGTTGAGGGAGACCCAGTACTTC. This translates into CASSLGLRETQYF. The full variable domain, in which reference TRBV7-9 and TRBJ2-5 provide the parts outside the CDR3, is DTGVSQNPRHKITKRGQNVTFRCDPISEHNRLYWYRQTLGQGPEFLTYFQNEAQLEKSRLLSDRFSAERPKGSFSTLEIQRTEQGDSAMYLCASSLGLRETQYFGPGTRLLVL.

There are many counts of this clonotype. This chain connects TRBV12-3 or TRBV12-4 to TRBJ1-2, with a tentative D call TRBD1 (6 bases). CDR3 size: 15 residues. Trimming pared 4 bases from V and 3 bases from J, leaving 15 bases between. The CDR3 DNA is TGTGCCAGCAGTTCTCCTAGGGAGGGGGACTATGGCTACACCTTC. Amino acid sequence: CASSSPREGDYGYTF.

The chain links TRBV30 to TRBJ1-2, with 8 bases aligning to TRBD1. V lost 1 base and J lost 4; bases outside the gene matches: 14. The CDR3 covers 17 residues. The V gene's germline CDR1 is GTSNPN and CDR2 SVGIG (reference sequence). In DNA form, the CDR3 reads TGTGCCTGGAGTGCCCGTCTCGGACAGGGCTGGAGCTATGGCTACACCTTC. This encodes CAWSARLGQGWSYGYTF.

This clonotype was seen ten or more times. This chain joins TRBV30 and TRBJ1-3; no clear D. The CDR3 sequence is 11 residues long. V shed 0 bases and J shed 9 bases, with 6 bases lying between them. From germline, CDR1 is GTSNPN and CDR2 SVGIG (reference sequence). CDR3 sequence reads: CAWSVGRTIYF. The CDR3 coding sequence is TGTGCCTGGAGTGTTGGACGCACCATATATTTT.

In its sample, this clonotype was seen a few times. The chain combines TRBV6-1 with TRBJ2-2; 8 nucleotides agree with TRBD1. CDR3 length: 15 amino acids. CDR1 and CDR2 from the germline V gene are MNHNS and SASEGT. Unmatched junction bases numbered 5, after V lost 6 bases and J lost 2 bases. The CDR3 coding sequence is TGTGCCAGCAGGACGGACAGGGCCAACACCGGGGAGCTGTTTTTT. Residues: CASRTDRANTGELFF.

This clonotype was observed many times. The CDR3 bases are TGTGCCAGCAGCACACCAACAGGGTTCAACGAGCAGTACTTC. The encoded protein is CASSTPTGFNEQYF. The chain has TRBV28 and TRBJ2-7; perhaps TRBD1 as D (6 bases). CDR3 size: 14 residues. Germline lookup yields CDR1 MDHEN and CDR2 SYDVKM. V was clipped by 6 bases and J by 5 bases, with 17 bases between them.

The chain is built from TRBV9 and TRBJ2-4; either TRBD1 or TRBD2 may fit D (5 bases each). The V end was cut by 4 bases, the J end by 3 bases, with 17 bases between. The CDR3 is 16 amino acids. Germline V gene data show CDR1 as SGDLS and CDR2 as YYNGEE. CDR3 sequence: CASSTEGKRYKNIQYF. CDR3 nucleotides: TGTGCCAGCAGCACCGAGGGGAAGCGTTACAAAAACATTCAGTACTTC. The variable domain in full, with the rest retrieved from reference TRBV9 and TRBJ2-4, is DSGVTQTPKHLITATGQRVTLRCSPRSGDLSVYWYQQSLDQGLQFLIQYYNGEERAKGNILERFSAQQFPDLHSELNLSSLELGDSALYFCASSTEGKRYKNIQYFGAGTRLSVL.

Many counts were recorded for this clonotype. Here the CDR3 reads CSVEEVTDDNEQYF. For the CDR3, the DNA is TGCAGCGTTGAGGAGGTGACAGACGACAACGAGCAGTACTTC. This sequence joins TRBV29-1 and TRBJ2-7, with D perhaps matching TRBD1 or TRBD2 (5 bases each). This CDR3 spans 14 amino acids. The ends were cut back, 3 bases at V and 5 bases at J, with 17 bases in the middle. The V gene's germline CDR1 is SQVTM and CDR2 ANQGSEA.

This clonotype was counted many times. This chain joins TRBV7-9 and TRBJ2-2; the D call may be TRBD1 or TRBD2 (5 bases each). Looked up from germline, CDR1 is SEHNR and CDR2 is FQNEAQ (reference sequence). Trimming left V 7 bases short and J 0 bases short, with 12 bases between. The CDR3 has 15 amino acids. The CDR3 DNA sequence: TGTGCCAGCACCGAATCGGGGCCGAACACCGGGGAGCTGTTTTTT. Translated: CASTESGPNTGELFF. Supplemented by reference TRBV7-9 and TRBJ2-2, the full variable domain reads DTGVSQNPRHKITKRGQNVTFRCDPISEHNRLYWYRQTLGQGPEFLTYFQNEAQLEKSRLLSDRFSAERPKGSFSTLEIQRTEQGDSAMYLCASTESGPNTGELFFGEGSRLTVL.

This clonotype occurred many times. The chain employs TRBV5-1 and TRBJ2-7; D is unclear. V shed 4 bases and J shed 0 bases, with 17 bases lying between them. The CDR3 sequence is 16 residues long. Germline V gene data show CDR1 as SGHRS and CDR2 as YFSETQ. CDR3 amino acids: CASSPYGGEASYEQYF. The DNA for the CDR3 is TGCGCCAGCAGCCCGTATGGCGGTGAGGCCTCCTACGAGCAGTACTTC.

This clonotype was observed at least ten times. This chain uses TRBV12-3 or TRBV12-4 with TRBJ1-1, with D unresolved. The CDR3 is made up of 15 amino acids. V dropped 6 bases and J dropped 0 bases, with 14 bases sitting between them. The CDR3 DNA is TGTGCCAGCAGATACCACGACAACATGAACACTGAAGCTTTCTTT. It yields the protein CASRYHDNMNTEAFF.

This clonotype was recorded many times. The CDR3 nucleotides read TGTGCCAGCAGCGACCCCCACGTACAGGGCGAAAACATTCAGTACTTC. Translation gives CASSDPHVQGENIQYF. The chain joins TRBV2 to TRBJ2-4, with D perhaps matching TRBD1 (6 bases). V was cut by 6 bases and J by 5 bases, with 20 bases left in between. CDR1 SNHLY and CDR2 FYNNEI come from the germline V gene. This CDR3 has 16 residues.

The chain is built from TRBV30 and TRBJ1-3; TRBD1 is a possible D gene (5 bases). V was trimmed by 2 bases and J by 4 bases, leaving 9 bases between them. CDR3 length: 13 amino acids. Per germline, CDR1 GTSNPN and CDR2 SVGIG (reference sequence). Here the CDR3 reads CAWSSGIGNTIYF. DNA of the CDR3: TGTGCCTGGAGTTCAGGGATAGGAAACACCATATATTTT.

J is TRBJ2-7 and V is TRBV20-1; weak D call: TRBD1 (5 bases). With 8 bases removed from V and 3 bases from J, the gap between germline ends came to 14 bases. CDR3 length: 12 amino acids. Germline CDR1 DFQATT, CDR2 SNEGSKA (reference sequence). CDR3 in amino acids: CSLVTDYYEQYF. As DNA, the CDR3 is TGCAGTTTGGTGACAGATTACTACGAGCAGTACTTC.

This clonotype was seen at least ten times. V gene TRBV19 combines with J gene TRBJ1-2, with D maybe TRBD1 (5 bases). Per the germline V gene, CDR1 is LNHDA and CDR2 is SQIVND (reference sequence). This CDR3 region has 15 residues. Deletions cut 6 bases from V and 3 bases from J, with 17 bases between. In nucleotides, the CDR3 is TGTGCCAGTAGCAGCGCGGGGGGGGAAGACTATGGCTACACCTTC. The encoded protein is CASSSAGGEDYGYTF.

The CDR3 is CASSPAGLNTGELFF. CDR3 in DNA: TGTGCCAGCAGCCCCGCAGGTTTGAACACCGGGGAGCTGTTTTTT. The gene calls are TRBV7-6 and TRBJ2-2; no reliable D call. Germline V gene sequence: CDR1 SGHVS, CDR2 FNYEAQ. This CDR3 region has 15 residues. Deletions cut 5 bases from V and 1 base from J, with 11 bases between. Full variable domain (missing parts from reference TRBV7-6 and TRBJ2-2): GAGVSQSPRYKVTKRGQDVALRCDPISGHVSLYWYRQALGQGPEFLTYFNYEAQQDKSGLPNDRFSAERPEGSISTLTIQRTEQRDSAMYRCASSPAGLNTGELFFGEGSRLTVL.

There are many counts of this clonotype. The chain employs TRBV13 and TRBJ2-2; D unresolved. V gave up 5 bases and J gave up 6 bases, with 10 bases separating them. The germline gives CDR1 PRHDT, CDR2 FYEKMQ (reference sequence). This CDR3 region has 13 residues. In nucleotides, the CDR3 is TGTGCCAGCAGCCAATGGAGAGCCGGGGAGCTGTTTTTT. Encoded protein: CASSQWRAGELFF.

Only a few counts were recorded for this clonotype. V and J are TRBV6-1 and TRBJ2-7; D is possibly TRBD2 (6 bases). The CDR3 spans 14 residues. The germline V gene encodes CDR1 MNHNS and CDR2 SASEGT. The ends were cut back, 4 bases at V and 4 bases at J, with 14 bases in the middle. The DNA of the CDR3 is TGTGCCAGCAGTGTTTCCAGGGAGGTATACGAGCAGTACTTC. Its translation: CASSVSREVYEQYF.

This clonotype showed up many times. The chain has TRBV28 and TRBJ2-7; D unresolved. The length of the CDR3 is 12 residues. Trimming stripped 6 bases from V and 4 bases from J, with 10 bases between. Germline CDR1 reads MDHEN; CDR2 reads SYDVKM. CDR3 amino acids: CASRGMVYEQYF. The CDR3 DNA reads as TGTGCCAGCAGGGGAATGGTGTACGAGCAGTACTTC.

This clonotype was observed many times. J is TRBJ1-1 and V is TRBV12-3 or TRBV12-4, with D perhaps TRBD1 (5 bases). Trimming shortened V by 7 bases and J by 10 bases, and 19 bases separated the two germline ends. This CDR3 contains 13 residues. The CDR3 nucleotides read TGTGCCAGCACCTTTTGGGGGGGGGAACGAGCTTTCTTT. The encoded protein is CASTFWGGERAFF.

The chain has TRBV7-6 and TRBJ1-1, with D maybe TRBD1 (6 bases). This CDR3 has 15 residues. Germline V gene sequence: CDR1 SGHVS, CDR2 FNYEAQ. V was trimmed by 5 bases and J by 5 bases, leaving 18 bases between them. CDR3 loop: CASSPEGGGGTEAFF. The CDR3 DNA reads TGTGCCAGCAGCCCCGAGGGGGGAGGAGGAACTGAAGCTTTCTTT.

The chain couples TRBV30 to TRBJ2-2; D may be TRBD1 (6 bases). The germline CDR1 and CDR2 sequences are GTSNPN and SVGIG (reference sequence). The V end lost 3 bases, the J end lost 7 bases, and 12 bases lay between the germline ends. The length of the CDR3 is 13 residues. The DNA of the CDR3 is TGTGCCTGGAGGGCGGACAGATACGGGGAGCTGTTTTTT. It yields the protein CAWRADRYGELFF.

This clonotype was detected ten times or more. The rearrangement joins TRBV28 to TRBJ2-7; possible D gene TRBD2, 6 bases. This CDR3 has 13 residues. Germline assignment: CDR1 MDHEN and CDR2 SYDVKM. V lost 4 bases, J lost 6 bases, and 13 bases lay in between. CDR3 sequence reads: CASSSGVRGEQYF. The CDR3 DNA follows: TGTGCCAGCAGTTCGGGGGTAAGGGGCGAGCAGTACTTC.

This clonotype occurred many times. The rearrangement links TRBV20-1 to TRBJ2-7; D is uncertain. V lost 0 bases to trimming and J lost 6 bases, with 6 bases between them. The germline CDR1 and CDR2 sequences are DFQATT and SNEGSKA (reference sequence). The CDR3 sequence is 11 residues long. CDR3 residues: CSARDLGEQYF. In DNA form, the CDR3 reads TGCAGTGCTAGAGATTTAGGCGAGCAGTACTTC.

This clonotype was recorded once. This may be a read error: a much more frequent sequence differs by one nucleotide. The chain joins TRBV30 to TRBJ2-2; D is ambiguous. The CDR3 runs 13 residues. Trimming removed 7 bases at V and 0 bases at J, with 9 bases between. Germline V gene data show CDR1 as GTSNPN and CDR2 as SVGIG (reference sequence). CDR3 loop: CALDVANTGELFF. CDR3 bases: TGTGCCTTGGACGTAGCGAACACCGGGGAGCTGTTTTTT.

This clonotype was picked up many times. J is TRBJ2-7 and V is TRBV6-2 or TRBV6-3; the D is unclear. The V and J ends lost 5 bases and 4 bases respectively, with 15 bases between them. Germline values: CDR1 MNHEY, CDR2 SVGEGT. The CDR3 is 14 amino acids. The CDR3 DNA reads as TGTGCCAGCAGTCGGCCCGGTTTGGGTTACGAGCAGTACTTC. It specifies CASSRPGLGYEQYF.